This is a list of T cell receptor beta chains from one sample in a study of CD8+ T cells in alopecia areata. Assay: immunoSEQ multiplex PCR; the TCRdb copy retains only in-frame clones and omits some. This sample has over 200,000 clones, with 57% found just once. The sample consisted of CD4+ T cells sorted from blood, taken at week 0. Source of these receptors: a human donor with alopecia areata. The CDR3 runs from the conserved cysteine through the conserved F or W. D genes are given only for firm matches. For some rows the clone size is stated as once, few or many, or as a class when expanded; others skip it.

j_call	clone_size	v_call	d_call	cdr3_nt	cdr3_aa
TRBJ2-7	once	TRBV7-3	.	TGTGCCAGCAGCTTAAGGGGGAGTCCCTACGAGCAGTACTTC	CASSLRGSPYEQYF
TRBJ2-3	.	TRBV9	.	TGTGCCAGCAGCGTAGCTACCCGGTCCTCTGCAGATACGCAGTATTTT	CASSVATRSSADTQYF
TRBJ2-1	few	TRBV7-2	.	TGTGCCAGCAGTCCCACCCTCACCTACAATGAGCAGTTCTTC	CASSPTLTYNEQFF
TRBJ1-4	few	TRBV9	TRBD1	TGTGCCAGCAGCGGTGGGACAGGGAAGGGTGAAAAACTGTTTTTT	CASSGGTGKGEKLFF
TRBJ1-2	.	TRBV18	.	TGTGCCAGCTCACCTTTTGAGGGTGTGACCTTC	CASSPFEGVTF
TRBJ1-1	once	TRBV11-2	.	TGTGCCAGCAGCGAGACACGGGTTACCAAGAACACTGAAGCTTTCTTT	CASSETRVTKNTEAFF
TRBJ2-3	.	TRBV7-6	TRBD2	TGTGCCAGCAGCCAAGGGACTAAATCAATCACAGATACGCAGTATTTT	CASSQGTKSITDTQYF
TRBJ2-1	once	TRBV27	.	TGTGCCAGCAGTTTTGGGATTACTGAGCAGTTCTTC	CASSFGITEQFF
TRBJ1-5	many	TRBV6-6	.	TGTGCCAGCAGTAACTACCTACAGGGCAATCAGCCCCAGCATTTT	CASSNYLQGNQPQHF
TRBJ2-1	few	TRBV29-1	TRBD1	TGCAGCGCCGGACAGGGGGCCTCCTACAATGAGCAGTTCTTC	CSAGQGASYNEQFF
TRBJ1-2	.	TRBV30	.	TGTGCCGCAAGGAGCTATGGCTACACCTTC	CAARSYGYTF
TRBJ2-1	.	TRBV5-1	.	TGCGCCAGCAGCTCTCGACAGCGGGCGTCCTACAATGAGCAGTTCTTC	CASSSRQRASYNEQFF
TRBJ2-7	.	TRBV30	.	TGTGCCTGGAGTGCCCTACACGAGCAGTACTTC	CAWSALHEQYF
TRBJ1-1	.	TRBV5-1	.	TGCGCCAGCAGCTTGGCCATCGGCGTATTTGAAGCTTTCTTT	CASSLAIGVFEAFF
TRBJ1-1	.	TRBV4-2	.	TGTGCCAGCAGCCAAGATGGGCAGTTCTATACTGAAGCTTTCTTT	CASSQDGQFYTEAFF
TRBJ2-5	.	TRBV30	.	TGTGCCTGGAGTGTAAAGACCGGAGAGACCCAGTACTTC	CAWSVKTGETQYF
TRBJ1-1	few	TRBV27	TRBD1	TGTGCCAGCAGTTTAATGGACAGGATTAACACTGAAGCTTTCTTT	CASSLMDRINTEAFF
TRBJ2-5	.	TRBV18	.	TGTGCCAGCTGCCCAGGACAGCAAGAGACCCAGTACTTC	CASCPGQQETQYF
TRBJ2-7	.	TRBV29-1	.	TGCAGCGTTGCGTACGACGAGCAGTACTTC	CSVAYDEQYF
TRBJ2-1	many	TRBV4-1	TRBD2	TGCGCCAGCAGCCAAGTAGATATGGGACTAGCCTTCTACAATGAGCAGTTCTTC	CASSQVDMGLAFYNEQFF
TRBJ2-3	few	TRBV9	.	TGTGCCAGCAGCCCTAGAGTATGGGACACAGATACGCAGTATTTT	CASSPRVWDTDTQYF
TRBJ2-7	.	TRBV5-1	.	TGCGCCAGCAGCTTGGTAGGCAGGGACGAGCAGTACTTC	CASSLVGRDEQYF
TRBJ1-1	.	TRBV5-1	.	TGCGCCAGCAGCCTCCTCTCGCCCGAGAACACTGAAGCTTTCTTT	CASSLLSPENTEAFF
TRBJ2-5	.	TRBV5-1	TRBD1	TGCGCCAGCAGCTTAAACCGGGACAGGGGGCGTGCGGAGACCCAGTACTTC	CASSLNRDRGRAETQYF
TRBJ2-6	few	TRBV27	.	TGTGCCAGCAGTGGCCGGGACATGGGATTCGCTGGGGCCAACGTCCTGACTTTC	CASSGRDMGFAGANVLTF
TRBJ1-2	.	TRBV7-8	.	TGTGCCAGCAGCCCACCTCGGCAGCTCCCACCTTACACCTTC	CASSPPRQLPPYTF
TRBJ2-3	.	TRBV5-1	TRBD2	TGCGCCAGCAGCTTGGAGGGAGGGACAGATACGCAGTATTTT	CASSLEGGTDTQYF
TRBJ2-2	.	TRBV13	.	TGTGCCAGCAGCTTCTATGGGCCCGAGCTGTTTTTT	CASSFYGPELFF
TRBJ2-1	.	TRBV5-1	.	TGCGCCAGCAGCCCCTTGGGCCGGGGTGAGCAGTTCTTC	CASSPLGRGEQFF
TRBJ2-3	.	TRBV2	.	TGTGCCAGCAGGGCCCGGGTTCTAGCAAGCGCAGATACGCAGTATTTT	CASRARVLASADTQYF
TRBJ1-5	.	TRBV15	.	TGTGCCACCAGCAGGACGGGGCAGGGCAATCAGCCCCAGCATTTT	CATSRTGQGNQPQHF
TRBJ2-5	few	TRBV4-1	.	TGCGCCAGCAGGGAATGGCCAGGGAGAGGACTCCAAGAGACCCAGTACTTC	CASREWPGRGLQETQYF
TRBJ1-1	.	TRBV29-1	.	TGCAGCGTTTACAGCAACACTGAAGCTTTCTTT	CSVYSNTEAFF
TRBJ2-7	few	TRBV11-1	.	TGTGCCAGCAGCCGGACAGAGCTCTACGAGCAGTACTTC	CASSRTELYEQYF
TRBJ2-7	once	TRBV7-2	.	TGTGCCAGCAGCTTAGATCGACGGACCCACTACGAGCAGTACTTC	CASSLDRRTHYEQYF
TRBJ2-5	.	TRBV6-1	TRBD2	TGTGCCAGCAGTGAAGATTTTAGCGGGAGGGAGACCCAGTACTTC	CASSEDFSGRETQYF
TRBJ2-7	.	TRBV4-1	TRBD2	TGCGCCAGCAGCCAAGAAGCCAGCGGGACGAGGGACGAGCAGTACTTC	CASSQEASGTRDEQYF
TRBJ2-1	.	TRBV7-3	TRBD2	TGTGCCAGCAGCGCCGGGACTACCTCCAACAATGAGCAGTTCTTC	CASSAGTTSNNEQFF
TRBJ2-3	.	TRBV19	.	TGTGCCAGTAGGTTGACACCAACCACAGATACGCAGTATTTT	CASRLTPTTDTQYF
TRBJ1-2	.	TRBV7-9	.	TGTGCCAGCAGCTTAGGGACAACCGGGACTGCTGGCTACACCTTC	CASSLGTTGTAGYTF
TRBJ2-7	.	TRBV5-6	.	TGCGCCAGCAGCTTGGACTACGAGCAGTACTTC	CASSLDYEQYF